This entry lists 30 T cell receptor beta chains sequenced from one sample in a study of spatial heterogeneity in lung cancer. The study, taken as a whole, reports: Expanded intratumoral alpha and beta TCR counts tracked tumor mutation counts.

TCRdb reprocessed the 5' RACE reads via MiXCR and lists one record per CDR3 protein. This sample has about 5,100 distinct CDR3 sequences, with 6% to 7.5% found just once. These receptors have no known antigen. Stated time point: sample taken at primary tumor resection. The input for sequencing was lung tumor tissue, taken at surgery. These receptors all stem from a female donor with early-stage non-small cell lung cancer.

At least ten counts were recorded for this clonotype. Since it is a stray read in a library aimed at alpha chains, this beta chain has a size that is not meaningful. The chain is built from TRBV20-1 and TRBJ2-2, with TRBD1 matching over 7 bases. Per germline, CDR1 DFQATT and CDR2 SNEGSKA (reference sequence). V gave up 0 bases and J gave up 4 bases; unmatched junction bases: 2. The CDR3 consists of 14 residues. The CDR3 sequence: CSARDRGSTGELFF. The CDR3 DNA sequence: TGCAGTGCTAGAGACAGGGGGAGCACCGGGGAGCTGTTTTTT.

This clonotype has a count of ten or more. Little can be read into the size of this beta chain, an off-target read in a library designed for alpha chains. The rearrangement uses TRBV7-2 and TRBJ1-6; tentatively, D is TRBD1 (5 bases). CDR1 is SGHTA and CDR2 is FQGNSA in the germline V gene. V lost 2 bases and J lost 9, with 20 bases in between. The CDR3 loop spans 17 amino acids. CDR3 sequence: CASSLQPLGTRGSPLHF. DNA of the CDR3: TGTGCCAGCAGCTTACAGCCTCTGGGGACGCGTGGTTCACCCCTCCACTTT. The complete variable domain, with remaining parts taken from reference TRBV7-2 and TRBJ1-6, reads GAGVSQSPSNKVTEKGKDVELRCDPISGHTALYWYRQSLGQGLEFLIYFQGNSAPDKSGLPSDRFSAERTGGSVSTLTIQRTQQEDSAVYLCASSLQPLGTRGSPLHFGNGTRLTVT.

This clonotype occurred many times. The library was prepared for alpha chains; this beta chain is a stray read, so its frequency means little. CDR3 sequence: CASQEGRSYEQYF. The CDR3 DNA reads TGCGCCAGTCAAGAGGGGAGAAGCTACGAGCAGTACTTC. V gene TRBV5-1 combines with J gene TRBJ2-7, with D perhaps matching TRBD1 or TRBD2 (5 bases each). Germline values: CDR1 SGHRS, CDR2 YFSETQ. There are 13 residues in the CDR3. V was shortened by 8 bases and J by 3 bases, with 15 bases between the two germline ends.

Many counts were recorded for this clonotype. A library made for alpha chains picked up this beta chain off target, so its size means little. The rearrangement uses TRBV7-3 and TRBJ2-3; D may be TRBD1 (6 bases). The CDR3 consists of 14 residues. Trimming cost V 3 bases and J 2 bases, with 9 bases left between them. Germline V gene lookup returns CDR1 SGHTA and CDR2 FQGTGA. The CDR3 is CASSLGAPTDTQYF. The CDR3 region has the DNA TGTGCCAGCAGCTTGGGGGCCCCCACAGATACGCAGTATTTT.

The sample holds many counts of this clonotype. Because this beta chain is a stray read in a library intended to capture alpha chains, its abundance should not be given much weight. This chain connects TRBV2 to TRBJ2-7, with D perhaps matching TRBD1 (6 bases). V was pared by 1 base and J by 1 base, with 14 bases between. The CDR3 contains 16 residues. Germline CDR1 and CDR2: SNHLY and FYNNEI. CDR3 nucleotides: TGTGCCAGCAGTGAAGTGGCAGGACAGAAATCCTACGAGCAGTACGTC. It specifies CASSEVAGQKSYEQYV.

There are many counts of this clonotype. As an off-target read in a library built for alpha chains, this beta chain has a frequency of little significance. The CDR3 reads CASSSPLGRDNYGYTF. The DNA of the CDR3 is TGTGCCAGCAGCTCCCCGCTTGGCAGGGATAACTATGGCTACACCTTC. The chain combines TRBV7-2 with TRBJ1-2; perhaps TRBD1 as D (5 bases). The V and J ends lost 4 bases and 1 base respectively, with 16 bases between them. Germline CDR1 SGHTA, CDR2 FQGNSA. The length of the CDR3 is 16 residues.

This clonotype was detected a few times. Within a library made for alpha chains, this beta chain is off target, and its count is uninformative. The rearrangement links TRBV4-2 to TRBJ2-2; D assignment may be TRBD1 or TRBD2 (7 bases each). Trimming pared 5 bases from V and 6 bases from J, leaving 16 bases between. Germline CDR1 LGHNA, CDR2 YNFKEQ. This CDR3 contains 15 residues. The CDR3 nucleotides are TGTGCCAGCAGCGGGCAGGGGGGGGCGGCCGGGGAGCTGTTTTTT. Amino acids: CASSGQGGAAGELFF.

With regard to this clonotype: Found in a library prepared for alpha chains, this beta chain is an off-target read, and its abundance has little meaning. This chain's CDR3 is CASSLTDGYKGRAFF. CDR3 nucleotides: TGTGCCAGCAGTCTCACGGACGGGTATAAAGGGCGAGCTTTCTTT. The chain employs TRBV6-1 and TRBJ1-1; D gene unclear. Germline V gives CDR1 MNHNS, CDR2 SASEGT. Trimming pared 5 bases from V and 10 bases from J, leaving 23 bases between. The CDR3 sequence is 15 residues long.

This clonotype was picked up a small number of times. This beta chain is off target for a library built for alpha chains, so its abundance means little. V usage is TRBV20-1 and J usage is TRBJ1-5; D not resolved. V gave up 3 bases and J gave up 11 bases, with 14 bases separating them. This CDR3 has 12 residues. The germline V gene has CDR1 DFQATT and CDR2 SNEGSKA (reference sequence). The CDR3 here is CSARDGNESQHF. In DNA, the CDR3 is TGCAGTGCTAGGGACGGGAATGAGTCCCAGCATTTT.

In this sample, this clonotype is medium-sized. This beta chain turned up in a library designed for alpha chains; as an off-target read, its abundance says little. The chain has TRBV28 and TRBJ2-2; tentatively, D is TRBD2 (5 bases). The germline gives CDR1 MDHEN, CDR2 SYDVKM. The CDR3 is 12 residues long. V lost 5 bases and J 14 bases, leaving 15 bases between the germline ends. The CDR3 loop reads CASSPGLPRLFF. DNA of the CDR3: TGTGCCAGCAGTCCTGGACTGCCCCGTCTGTTTTTT.

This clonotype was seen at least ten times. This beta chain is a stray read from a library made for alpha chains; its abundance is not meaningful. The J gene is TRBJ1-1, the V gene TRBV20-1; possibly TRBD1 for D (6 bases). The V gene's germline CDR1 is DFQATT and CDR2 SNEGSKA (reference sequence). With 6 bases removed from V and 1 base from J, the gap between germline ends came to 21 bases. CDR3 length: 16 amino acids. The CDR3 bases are TGCAGTGCGGGAAGGGGGGCGGGGGAGCCGAACACTGAAGCTTTCTTT. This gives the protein CSAGRGAGEPNTEAFF.

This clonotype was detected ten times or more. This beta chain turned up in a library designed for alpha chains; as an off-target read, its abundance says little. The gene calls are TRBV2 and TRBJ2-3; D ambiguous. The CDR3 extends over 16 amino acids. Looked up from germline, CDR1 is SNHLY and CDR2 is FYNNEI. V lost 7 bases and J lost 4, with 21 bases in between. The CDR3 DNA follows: TGTGCCAGCAACCTCCTCACGGGCCTGGCTCCAGATACGCAGTATTTT. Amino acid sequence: CASNLLTGLAPDTQYF. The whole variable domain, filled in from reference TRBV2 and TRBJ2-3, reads EPEVTQTPSHQVTQMGQEVILRCVPISNHLYFYWYRQILGQKVEFLVSFYNNEISEKSEIFDDQFSVERPDGSNFTLKIRSTKLEDSAMYFCASNLLTGLAPDTQYFGPGTRLTVL.

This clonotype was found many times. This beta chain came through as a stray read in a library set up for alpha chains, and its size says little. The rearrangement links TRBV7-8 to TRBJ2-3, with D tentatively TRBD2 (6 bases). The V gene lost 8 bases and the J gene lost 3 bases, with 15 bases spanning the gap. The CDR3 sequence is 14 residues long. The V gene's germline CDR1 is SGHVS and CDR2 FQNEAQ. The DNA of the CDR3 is TGTGCCAGCTCGCGCCGGAGGGGAACAGATACGCAGTATTTT. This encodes CASSRRRGTDTQYF. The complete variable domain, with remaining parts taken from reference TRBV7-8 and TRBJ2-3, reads GAGVSQSPRYKVAKRGQDVALRCDPISGHVSLFWYQQALGQGPEFLTYFQNEAQLDKSGLPSDRFFAERPEGSVSTLKIQRTQQEDSAVYLCASSRRRGTDTQYFGPGTRLTVL.

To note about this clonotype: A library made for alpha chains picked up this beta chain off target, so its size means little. The CDR3 DNA is TGTGCCAGCAGTGTTGGACCGTATAGCAATCAGCCCCAGCATTTT. Its translation: CASSVGPYSNQPQHF. The chain employs TRBV2 and TRBJ1-5; no firm D call. The CDR3 is made up of 15 amino acids. V was shortened by 4 bases and J by 0 bases, with 10 bases between the two germline ends. Germline loops: CDR1 SNHLY, CDR2 FYNNEI.

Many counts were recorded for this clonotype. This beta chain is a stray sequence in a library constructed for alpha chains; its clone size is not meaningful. Here the CDR3 DNA reads TGTGCCAGCAGCTTAGGGGACAGGGTGGTCAATGAGCAGTTCTTC. It encodes CASSLGDRVVNEQFF. The chain is built from TRBV7-3 and TRBJ2-1; 9 bases fit TRBD1. Trimming removed 2 bases from V and 6 bases from J; junction bases left unmatched: 5. CDR1 is SGHTA and CDR2 is FQGTGA in the germline V gene. The CDR3 length is 15 residues.

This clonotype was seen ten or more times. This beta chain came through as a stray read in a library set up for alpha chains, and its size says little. Here the CDR3 reads CASSFDGQKETQYF. In nucleotides, the CDR3 is TGCGCCAGCAGCTTTGACGGACAGAAAGAGACCCAGTACTTC. This chain connects TRBV5-1 to TRBJ2-5; possible D gene TRBD1, 6 bases. CDR3 length equals 14 residues. Trimming shortened V by 2 bases and J by 3 bases, and 11 bases separated the two germline ends. In germline, CDR1 is SGHRS, CDR2 YFSETQ. The variable domain in full, with the rest retrieved from reference TRBV5-1 and TRBJ2-5, is KAGVTQTPRYLIKTRGQQVTLSCSPISGHRSVSWYQQTPGQGLQFLFEYFSETQRNKGNFPGRFSGRQFSNSRSEMNVSTLELGDSALYLCASSFDGQKETQYFGPGTRLLVL.

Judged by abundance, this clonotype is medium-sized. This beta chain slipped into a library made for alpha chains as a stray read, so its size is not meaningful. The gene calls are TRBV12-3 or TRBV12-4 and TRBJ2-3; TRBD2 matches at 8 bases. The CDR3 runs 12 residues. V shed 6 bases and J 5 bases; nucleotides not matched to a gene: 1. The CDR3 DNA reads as TGTGCCAGCAGCCGGGGGGGAGATACGCAGTATTTT. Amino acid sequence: CASSRGGDTQYF.

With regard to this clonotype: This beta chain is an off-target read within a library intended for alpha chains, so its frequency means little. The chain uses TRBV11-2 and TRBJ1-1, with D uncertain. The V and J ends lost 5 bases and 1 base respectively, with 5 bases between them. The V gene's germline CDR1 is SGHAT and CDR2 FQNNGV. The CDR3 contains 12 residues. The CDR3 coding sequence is TGTGCCAGCAGCGTTAAGAACACTGAAGCTTTCTTT. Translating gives CASSVKNTEAFF. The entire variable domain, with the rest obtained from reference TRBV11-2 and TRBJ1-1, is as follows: EAGVAQSPRYKIIEKRQSVAFWCNPISGHATLYWYQQILGQGPKLLIQFQNNGVVDDSQLPKDRFSAERLKGVDSTLKIQPAKLEDSAVYLCASSVKNTEAFFGQGTRLTVV.

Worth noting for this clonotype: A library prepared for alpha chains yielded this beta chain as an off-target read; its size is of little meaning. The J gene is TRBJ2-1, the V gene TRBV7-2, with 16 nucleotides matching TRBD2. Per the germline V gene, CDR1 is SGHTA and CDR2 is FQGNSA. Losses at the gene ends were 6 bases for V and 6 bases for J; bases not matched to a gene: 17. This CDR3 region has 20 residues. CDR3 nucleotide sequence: TGTGCCAGCAGTTACAGGGGTCAACCCGGGACTAGCGGGAGGGCCAATGAGCAGTTCTTC. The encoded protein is CASSYRGQPGTSGRANEQFF.

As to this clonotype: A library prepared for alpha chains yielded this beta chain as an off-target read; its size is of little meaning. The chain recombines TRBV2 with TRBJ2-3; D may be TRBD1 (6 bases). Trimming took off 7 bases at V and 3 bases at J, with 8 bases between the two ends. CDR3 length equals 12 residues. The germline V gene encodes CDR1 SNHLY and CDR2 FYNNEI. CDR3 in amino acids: CASKGVTDTQYF. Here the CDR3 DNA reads TGTGCCAGCAAGGGGGTGACAGATACGCAGTATTTT.

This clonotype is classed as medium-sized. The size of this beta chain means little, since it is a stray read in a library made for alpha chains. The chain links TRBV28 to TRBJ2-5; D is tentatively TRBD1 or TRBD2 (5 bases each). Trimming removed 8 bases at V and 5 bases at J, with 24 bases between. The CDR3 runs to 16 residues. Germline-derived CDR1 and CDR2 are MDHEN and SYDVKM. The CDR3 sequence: CASPPRGAGNKETQYF. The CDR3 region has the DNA TGTGCCAGCCCCCCGAGAGGGGCAGGGAATAAGGAGACCCAGTACTTC.

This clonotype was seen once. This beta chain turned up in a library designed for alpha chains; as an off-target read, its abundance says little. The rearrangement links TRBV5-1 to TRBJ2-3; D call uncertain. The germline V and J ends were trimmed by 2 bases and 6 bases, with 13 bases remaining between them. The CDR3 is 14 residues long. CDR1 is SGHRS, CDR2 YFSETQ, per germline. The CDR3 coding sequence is TGCGCCAGCAGCTTTAGCTTTGTGTCTGATACGCAGTATTTT. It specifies CASSFSFVSDTQYF.

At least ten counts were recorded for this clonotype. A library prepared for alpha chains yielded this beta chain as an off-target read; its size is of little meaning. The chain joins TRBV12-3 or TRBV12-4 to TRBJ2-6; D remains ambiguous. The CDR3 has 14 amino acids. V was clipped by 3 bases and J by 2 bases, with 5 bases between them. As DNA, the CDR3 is TGTGCCAGCAGTTTTGGGGCTGGGGCCAACGTCCTGACTTTC. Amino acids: CASSFGAGANVLTF.

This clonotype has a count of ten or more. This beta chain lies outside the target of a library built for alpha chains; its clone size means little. In DNA form, the CDR3 reads TGTGCCAGCAGTTTATCCCTAGCGGGATACAATGAGCAGTTCTTC. It translates to CASSLSLAGYNEQFF. The genes are TRBV12-3 or TRBV12-4 and TRBJ2-1, with 9 bases fitting TRBD2. V lost 2 bases and J lost 4; bases outside the gene matches: 3. This CDR3 has 15 residues.

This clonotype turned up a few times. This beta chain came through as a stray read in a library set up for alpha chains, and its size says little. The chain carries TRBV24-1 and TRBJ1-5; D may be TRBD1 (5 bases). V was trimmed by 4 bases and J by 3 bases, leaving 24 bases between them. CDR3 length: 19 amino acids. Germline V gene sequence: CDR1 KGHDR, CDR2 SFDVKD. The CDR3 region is CATSDQPMTLGEVNQPQHF. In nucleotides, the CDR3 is TGTGCCACCAGTGACCAACCAATGACTCTGGGGGAGGTCAATCAGCCCCAGCATTTT.

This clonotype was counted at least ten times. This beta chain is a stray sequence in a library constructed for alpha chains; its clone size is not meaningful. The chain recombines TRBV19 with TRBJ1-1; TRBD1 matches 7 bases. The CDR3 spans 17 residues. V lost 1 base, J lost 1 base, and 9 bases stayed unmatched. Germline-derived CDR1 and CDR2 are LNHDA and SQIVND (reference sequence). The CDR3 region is CASSIVGGGSGNTEAFF. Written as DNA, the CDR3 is TGTGCCAGTAGTATAGTTGGAGGGGGCTCCGGGAACACTGAAGCTTTCTTT.

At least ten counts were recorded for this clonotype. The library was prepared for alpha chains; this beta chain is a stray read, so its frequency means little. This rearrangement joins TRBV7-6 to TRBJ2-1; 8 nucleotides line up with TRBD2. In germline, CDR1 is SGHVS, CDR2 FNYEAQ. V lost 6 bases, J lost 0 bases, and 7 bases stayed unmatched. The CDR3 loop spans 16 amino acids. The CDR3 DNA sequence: TGTGCCAGCAGTTTACAGCGGGAGAGCTCCTACAATGAGCAGTTCTTC. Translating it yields CASSLQRESSYNEQFF.

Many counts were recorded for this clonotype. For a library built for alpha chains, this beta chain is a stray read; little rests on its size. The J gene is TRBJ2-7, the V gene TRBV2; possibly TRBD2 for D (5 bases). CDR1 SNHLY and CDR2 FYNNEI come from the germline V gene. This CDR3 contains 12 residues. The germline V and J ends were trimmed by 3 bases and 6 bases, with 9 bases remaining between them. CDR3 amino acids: CASSDPGSEQYV. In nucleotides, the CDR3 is TGTGCCAGCAGTGATCCGGGGAGCGAGCAGTACGTC.

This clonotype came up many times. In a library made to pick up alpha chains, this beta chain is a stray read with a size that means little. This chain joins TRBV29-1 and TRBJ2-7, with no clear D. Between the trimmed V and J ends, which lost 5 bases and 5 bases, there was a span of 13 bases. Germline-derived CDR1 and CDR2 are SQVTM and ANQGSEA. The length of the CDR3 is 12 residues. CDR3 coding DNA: TGCAGCGTTACAAACTGGTTCCACGAGCAGTACTTC. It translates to CSVTNWFHEQYF.

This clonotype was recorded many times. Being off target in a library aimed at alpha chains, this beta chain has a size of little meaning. The DNA for the CDR3 is TGTGCCAGCAGCTCCGGGAGGGAGCGGGGGGCCACAGATACGCAGTATTTT. Amino acids: CASSSGRERGATDTQYF. V is TRBV7-9 and J is TRBJ2-3; 9 positions agree with TRBD2. V lost 4 bases and J lost 2; bases outside the gene matches: 10. The CDR3 extends over 17 amino acids. Germline CDR1 and CDR2: SEHNR and FQNEAQ (reference sequence).